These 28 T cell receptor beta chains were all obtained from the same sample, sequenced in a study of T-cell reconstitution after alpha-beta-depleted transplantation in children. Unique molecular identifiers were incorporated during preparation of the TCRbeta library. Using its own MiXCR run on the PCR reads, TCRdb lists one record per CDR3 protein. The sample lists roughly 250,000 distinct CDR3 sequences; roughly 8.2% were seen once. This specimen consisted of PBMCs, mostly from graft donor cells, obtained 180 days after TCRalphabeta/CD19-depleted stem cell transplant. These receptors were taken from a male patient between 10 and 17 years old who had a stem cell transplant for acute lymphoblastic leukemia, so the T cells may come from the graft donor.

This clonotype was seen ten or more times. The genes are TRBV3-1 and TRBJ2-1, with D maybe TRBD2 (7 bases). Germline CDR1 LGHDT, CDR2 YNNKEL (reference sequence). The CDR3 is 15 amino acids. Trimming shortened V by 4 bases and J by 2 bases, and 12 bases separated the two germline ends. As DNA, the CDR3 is TGTGCCAGCAGCCCCGGGGGGCGGCCCTACAATGAGCAGTTCTTC. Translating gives CASSPGGRPYNEQFF.

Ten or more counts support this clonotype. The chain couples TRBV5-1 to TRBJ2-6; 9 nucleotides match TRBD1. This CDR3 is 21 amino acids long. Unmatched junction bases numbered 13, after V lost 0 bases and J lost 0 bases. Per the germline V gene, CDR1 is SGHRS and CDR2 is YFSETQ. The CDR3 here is CASSLEMDRGQPLSGANVLTF. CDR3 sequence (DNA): TGCGCCAGCAGCTTGGAGATGGACAGGGGCCAACCTCTCTCTGGGGCCAACGTCCTGACTTTC.

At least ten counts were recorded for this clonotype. CDR3 nucleotides: TGTGCCACCAGCGGATACTTCCAAGAGACCCAGTACTTC. Its protein product is CATSGYFQETQYF. This rearrangement joins TRBV15 to TRBJ2-5; D gene ambiguous. The CDR3 is made up of 13 amino acids. V lost 5 bases and J lost 1, with 8 bases in between. Per germline, CDR1 LNHNV and CDR2 YYDKDF (reference sequence). Full variable domain (rest looked up from reference TRBV15 and TRBJ2-5): DAMVIQNPRYQVTQFGKPVTLSCSQTLNHNVMYWYQQKSSQAPKLLFHYYDKDFNNEADTPDNFQSRRPNTSFCFLDIRSPGLGDTAMYLCATSGYFQETQYFGPGTRLLVL.

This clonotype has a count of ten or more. CDR3 region: CASSFLGEGTDTQYF. The CDR3 nucleotides read TGTGCCAGCAGCTTCTTGGGCGAAGGCACAGATACGCAGTATTTT. The chain joins TRBV7-9 to TRBJ2-3; unclear D gene. The CDR3 covers 15 residues. Germline-derived CDR1 and CDR2 are SEHNR and FQNEAQ (reference sequence). V lost 3 bases to trimming and J lost 1 base, with 11 bases between them.

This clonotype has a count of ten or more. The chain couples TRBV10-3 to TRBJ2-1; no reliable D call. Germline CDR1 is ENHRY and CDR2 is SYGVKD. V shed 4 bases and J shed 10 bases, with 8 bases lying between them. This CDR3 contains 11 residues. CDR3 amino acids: CAISVEGEQFF. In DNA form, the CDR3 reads TGTGCCATCAGTGTTGAAGGAGAGCAGTTCTTC.

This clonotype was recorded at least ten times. The chain's CDR3 is CASSPLAGENTGELFF. CDR3 DNA sequence: TGTGCCAGCAGCCCCTTAGCGGGGGAAAACACCGGGGAGCTGTTTTTT. This chain uses TRBV18 with TRBJ2-2; TRBD2 agrees at 9 bases. V lost 8 bases, J lost 2 bases, and 9 bases stayed unmatched. This CDR3 has 16 amino acids. Germline CDR1 KGHSH, CDR2 LQKENI.

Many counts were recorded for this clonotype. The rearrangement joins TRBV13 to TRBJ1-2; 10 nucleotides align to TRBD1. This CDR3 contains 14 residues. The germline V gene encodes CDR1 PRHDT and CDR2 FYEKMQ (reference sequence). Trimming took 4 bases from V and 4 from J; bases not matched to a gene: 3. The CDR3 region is CASSSGQGGYGYTF. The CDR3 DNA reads TGTGCCAGCAGCTCCGGACAGGGGGGCTATGGCTACACCTTC.

This chain's CDR3 is CASSLRGVTSGSHSKPQYF. CDR3 sequence (DNA): TGTGCCAGCAGTTTACGAGGGGTAACTAGCGGGAGCCACTCTAAGCCCCAGTACTTC. The genes are TRBV27 and TRBJ2-5; 11 bases match TRBD2. V trimming: 2 bases; J trimming: 9 bases; junction bases outside the gene matches: 20. The germline CDR1 and CDR2 sequences are MNHEY and SMNVEV (reference sequence). CDR3 length: 19 amino acids.

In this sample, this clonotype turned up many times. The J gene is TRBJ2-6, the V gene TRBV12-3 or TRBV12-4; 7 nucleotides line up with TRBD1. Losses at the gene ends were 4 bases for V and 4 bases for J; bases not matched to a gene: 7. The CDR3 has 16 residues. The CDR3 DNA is TGTGCCAGCAGTTCATACAGGGGAAGAGGGGCCAACGTCCTGACTTTC. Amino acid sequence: CASSSYRGRGANVLTF.

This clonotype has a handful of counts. CDR3 coding DNA: TGTGCCAGTAAACGGGAGACAGGGTCTTCGGAAACTAATGAAAAACTGTTTTTT. Encoded protein: CASKRETGSSETNEKLFF. V is TRBV2 and J is TRBJ1-4; 7 bases line up with TRBD1. The germline V gene has CDR1 SNHLY and CDR2 FYNNEI. This CDR3 has 18 residues. The trim removed 9 bases at V and 1 base at J, leaving 17 bases unmatched.

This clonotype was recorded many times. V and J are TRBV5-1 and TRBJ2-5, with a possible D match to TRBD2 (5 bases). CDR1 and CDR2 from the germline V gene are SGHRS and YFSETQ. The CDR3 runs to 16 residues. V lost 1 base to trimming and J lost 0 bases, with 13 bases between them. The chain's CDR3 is CASSLTGRGYQETQYF. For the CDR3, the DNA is TGCGCCAGCAGCTTGACGGGGAGAGGGTACCAAGAGACCCAGTACTTC.

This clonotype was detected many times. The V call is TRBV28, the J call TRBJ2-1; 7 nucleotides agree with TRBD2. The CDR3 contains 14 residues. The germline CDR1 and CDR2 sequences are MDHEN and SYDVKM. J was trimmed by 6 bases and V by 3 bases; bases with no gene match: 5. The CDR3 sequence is CASSFSLASNEQFF. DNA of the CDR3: TGTGCCAGCAGTTTTTCACTAGCGAGCAATGAGCAGTTCTTC.

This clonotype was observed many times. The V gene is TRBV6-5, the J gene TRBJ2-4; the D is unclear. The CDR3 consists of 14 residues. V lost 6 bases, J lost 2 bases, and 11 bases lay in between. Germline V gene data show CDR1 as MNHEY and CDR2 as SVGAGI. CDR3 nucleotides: TGTGCCAGCAGCTACGGAATAACCAAAAACATTCAGTACTTC. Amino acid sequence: CASSYGITKNIQYF.

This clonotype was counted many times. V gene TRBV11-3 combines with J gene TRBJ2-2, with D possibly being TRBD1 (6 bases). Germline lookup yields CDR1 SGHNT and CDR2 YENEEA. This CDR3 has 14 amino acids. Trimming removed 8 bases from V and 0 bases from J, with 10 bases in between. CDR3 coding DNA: TGTGCCAGCGGGGGCCCTCCGAACACCGGGGAGCTGTTTTTT. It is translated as CASGGPPNTGELFF.

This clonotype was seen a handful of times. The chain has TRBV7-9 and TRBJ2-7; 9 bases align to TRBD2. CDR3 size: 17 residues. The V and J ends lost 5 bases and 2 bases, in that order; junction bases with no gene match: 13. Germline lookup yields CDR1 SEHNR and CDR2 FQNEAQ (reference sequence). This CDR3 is CASSPRTSLAGAYEQYF. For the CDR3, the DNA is TGTGCCAGCAGCCCACGGACCAGTTTAGCGGGAGCCTACGAGCAGTACTTC.

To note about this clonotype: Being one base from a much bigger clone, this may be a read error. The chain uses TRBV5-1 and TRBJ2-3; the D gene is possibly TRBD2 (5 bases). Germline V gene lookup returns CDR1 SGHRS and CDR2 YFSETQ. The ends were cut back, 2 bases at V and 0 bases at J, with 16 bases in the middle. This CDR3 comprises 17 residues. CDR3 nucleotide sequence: TGCGCCAGCAGCTTTGCGGGCTCCCGCGCGAGCACAGATACGCAGTATTTT. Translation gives CASSFAGSRASTDTQYF.

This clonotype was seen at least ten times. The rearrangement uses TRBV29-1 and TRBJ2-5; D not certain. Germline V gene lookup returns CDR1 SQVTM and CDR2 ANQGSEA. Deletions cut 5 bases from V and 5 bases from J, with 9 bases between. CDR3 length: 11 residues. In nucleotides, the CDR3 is TGCAGCGTTCGGACCGGCGAGACCCAGTACTTC. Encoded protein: CSVRTGETQYF.

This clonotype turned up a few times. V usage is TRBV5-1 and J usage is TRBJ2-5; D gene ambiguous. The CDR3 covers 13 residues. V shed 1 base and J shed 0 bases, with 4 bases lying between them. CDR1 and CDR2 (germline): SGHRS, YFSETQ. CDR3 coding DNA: TGCGCCAGCAGCTTGACCCACCAAGAGACCCAGTACTTC. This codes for CASSLTHQETQYF.

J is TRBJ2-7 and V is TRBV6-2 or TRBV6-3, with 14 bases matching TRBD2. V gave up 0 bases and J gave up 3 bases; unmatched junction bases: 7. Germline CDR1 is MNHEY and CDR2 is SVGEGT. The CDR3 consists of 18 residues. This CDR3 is CASSYSSTGTSGGYEQYF. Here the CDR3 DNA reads TGTGCCAGCAGTTACTCGTCAACCGGGACTAGCGGGGGCTACGAGCAGTACTTC.

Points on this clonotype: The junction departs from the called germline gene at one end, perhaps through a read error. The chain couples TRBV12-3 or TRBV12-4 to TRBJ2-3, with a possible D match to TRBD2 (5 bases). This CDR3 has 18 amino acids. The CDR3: CAISLALGFASSTDTQYF. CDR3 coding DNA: TGTGCCATCAGTTTAGCGCTCGGCTTTGCCTCTAGCACAGATACGCAGTATTTT.

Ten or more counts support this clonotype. CDR3 in DNA: TGCAGTGCTCCCCGACTAGCGGGAATGTACGAGCAGTACTTC. Translation: CSAPRLAGMYEQYF. The rearrangement uses TRBV20-1 and TRBJ2-7; 11 nucleotides match TRBD2. The CDR3 loop spans 14 amino acids. Germline values: CDR1 DFQATT, CDR2 SNEGSKA (reference sequence). V was pared by 5 bases and J by 4 bases, with 7 bases of the junction left unmatched.

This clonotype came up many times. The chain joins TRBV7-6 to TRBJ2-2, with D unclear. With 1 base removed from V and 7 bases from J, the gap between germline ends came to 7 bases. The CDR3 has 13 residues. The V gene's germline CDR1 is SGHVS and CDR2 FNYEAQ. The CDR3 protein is CASSLGVLGELFF. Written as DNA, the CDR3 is TGTGCCAGCAGCTTAGGAGTGCTCGGGGAGCTGTTTTTT.

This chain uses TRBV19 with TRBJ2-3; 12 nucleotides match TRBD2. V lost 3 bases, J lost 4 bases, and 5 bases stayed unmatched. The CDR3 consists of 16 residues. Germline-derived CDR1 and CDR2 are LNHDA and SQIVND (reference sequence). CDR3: CASSISLAGGPDTQYF. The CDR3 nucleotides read TGTGCCAGTAGTATCAGCCTAGCGGGAGGGCCAGATACGCAGTATTTT.

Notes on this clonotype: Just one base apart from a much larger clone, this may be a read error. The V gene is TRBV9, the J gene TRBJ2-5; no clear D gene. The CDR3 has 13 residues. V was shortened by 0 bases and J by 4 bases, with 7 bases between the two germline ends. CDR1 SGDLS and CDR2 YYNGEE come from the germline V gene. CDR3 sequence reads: CASSVGHIETQYF. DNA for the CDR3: TGTGCCAGCAGCGTAGGACACATAGAGACCCAGTACTTC.

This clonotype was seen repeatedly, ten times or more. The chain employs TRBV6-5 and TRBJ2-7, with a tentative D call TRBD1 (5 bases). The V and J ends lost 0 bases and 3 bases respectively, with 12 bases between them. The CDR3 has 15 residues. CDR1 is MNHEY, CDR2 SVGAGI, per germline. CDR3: CASSYSYDRYYEQYF. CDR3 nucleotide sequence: TGTGCCAGCAGTTACTCCTACGACAGATACTACGAGCAGTACTTC.

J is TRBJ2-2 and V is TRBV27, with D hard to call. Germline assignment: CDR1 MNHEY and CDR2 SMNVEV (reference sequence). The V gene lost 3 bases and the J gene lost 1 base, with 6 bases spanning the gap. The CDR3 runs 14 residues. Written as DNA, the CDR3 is TGTGCCAGCAGTTTCCCCGGGAACACCGGGGAGCTGTTTTTT. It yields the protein CASSFPGNTGELFF.

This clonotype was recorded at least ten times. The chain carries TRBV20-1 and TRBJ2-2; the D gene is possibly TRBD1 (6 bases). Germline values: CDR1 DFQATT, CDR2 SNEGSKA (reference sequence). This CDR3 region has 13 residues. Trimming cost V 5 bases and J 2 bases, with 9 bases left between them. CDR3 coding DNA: TGCAGTGCTTGGGGACAAAACACCGGGGAGCTGTTTTTT. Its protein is CSAWGQNTGELFF.

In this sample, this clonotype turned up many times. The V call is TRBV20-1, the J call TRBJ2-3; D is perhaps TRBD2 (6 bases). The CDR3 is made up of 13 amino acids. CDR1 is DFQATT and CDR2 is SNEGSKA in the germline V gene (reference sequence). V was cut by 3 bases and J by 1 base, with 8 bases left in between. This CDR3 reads CSARGGGTDTQYF. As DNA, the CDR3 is TGCAGTGCTAGGGGCGGGGGCACAGATACGCAGTATTTT.